The 17 T cell receptor beta chains given below trace back to one sample, sequenced in a study of vaccination effects on CD4 cells after COVID-19. For these TCRs, the target antigens are not known. Before sequencing, viral peptide pools were used by the ViraFEST assay to expand antigen-specific CD4+ T cells. At the end of around 11 days of culture, CD4+ T cells were isolated. It was two doses of either the BNT162b2 or mRNA-1273 vaccine that participants received. Sequencing used immunoSEQ multiplex PCR; TCRdb keeps in-frame clones, though not all of them. The sample contains tens of thousands of clones, 80% of which appear only once. The material was CD4+ T cells from PBMCs cultured with SARS-CoV-2 spike peptides, obtained after COVID-19 vaccination. All receptors derive from a human donor who received a COVID-19 vaccine. Some clones in this sample may be carry-over from other donors' samples.

The chain joins TRBV4-1 to TRBJ2-1; D is possibly TRBD2 (6 bases). CDR3 size: 16 residues. V gave up 3 bases and J gave up 0 bases, with 12 bases separating them. Germline assignment: CDR1 MGHRA and CDR2 YSYEKL. The CDR3 coding sequence is TGCGCCAGCAGCCACGGACGGGGGAACTCCTACAATGAGCAGTTCTTC. Encoded protein: CASSHGRGNSYNEQFF.

The chain has TRBV7-9 and TRBJ1-1; unclear D gene. Deletions cut 3 bases from V and 7 bases from J, with 12 bases between. The CDR3 loop spans 13 amino acids. CDR1 is SEHNR, CDR2 FQNEAQ, per germline (reference sequence). The CDR3 DNA sequence: TGTGCCAGCAGCTTTTCGGCGTCAATTGAAGCTTTCTTT. The encoded protein is CASSFSASIEAFF.

The chain carries TRBV27 and TRBJ2-1, with a weak D call TRBD1 (6 bases). CDR1 is MNHEY and CDR2 is SMNVEV in the germline V gene (reference sequence). The V end was cut by 5 bases, the J end by 1 base, with 12 bases between. The CDR3 length is 15 residues. CDR3 loop: CASSPRTDSYNEQFF. The CDR3 region has the DNA TGTGCCAGCAGTCCCCGGACAGATTCCTACAATGAGCAGTTCTTC.

V gene TRBV18 combines with J gene TRBJ2-1; perhaps TRBD2 as D (6 bases). This CDR3 is 15 amino acids long. Trimming pared 3 bases from V and 4 bases from J, leaving 13 bases between. Germline CDR1 and CDR2: KGHSH and LQKENI. The DNA of the CDR3 is TGTGCCAGCTCACCGGGGGGTTCACCTTACAATGAGCAGTTCTTC. Translated: CASSPGGSPYNEQFF.

V usage is TRBV28 and J usage is TRBJ1-2; TRBD1 aligns across 7 bases. J was trimmed by 4 bases and V by 2 bases; bases with no gene match: 4. Germline CDR1 is MDHEN and CDR2 is SYDVKM. The CDR3 spans 14 residues. The CDR3 DNA reads as TGTGCCAGCAGTTTAATCAGGGGGGGCTATGGCTACACCTTC. Protein product: CASSLIRGGYGYTF.

The chain is built from TRBV2 and TRBJ2-7, with D perhaps being TRBD1 or TRBD2 (5 bases each). The germline V gene encodes CDR1 SNHLY and CDR2 FYNNEI. V gave up 6 bases and J gave up 0 bases, with 21 bases separating them. The CDR3 contains 17 residues. The DNA of the CDR3 is TGTGCCAGCAGCCTCTACATACGTACTGGGGGCTCCTACGAGCAGTACTTC. Translating it yields CASSLYIRTGGSYEQYF.

This clone was counted once. The V call is TRBV18, the J call TRBJ2-2, with D tentatively TRBD1 or TRBD2 (5 bases each). Germline CDR1 and CDR2: KGHSH and LQKENI. The CDR3 runs 15 residues. V was cut by 3 bases and J by 0 bases, with 8 bases left in between. The CDR3 nucleotides read TGTGCCAGCTCACCCGGGACCGCGAACACCGGGGAGCTGTTTTTT. Protein sequence: CASSPGTANTGELFF.

This clone appeared a single time. The gene calls are TRBV28 and TRBJ2-5; a possible D gene is TRBD1 (7 bases). CDR1 MDHEN and CDR2 SYDVKM come from the germline V gene. The length of the CDR3 is 14 residues. V lost 7 bases and J 4 bases, leaving 16 bases between the germline ends. This CDR3 is CASIRGAPRETQYF. The CDR3, as DNA: TGTGCCAGCATCAGGGGGGCCCCGAGAGAGACCCAGTACTTC.

The chain couples TRBV7-9 to TRBJ2-7, with a possible D match to TRBD2 (6 bases). Germline CDR1 reads SEHNR; CDR2 reads FQNEAQ (reference sequence). Between the trimmed V and J ends, which lost 4 bases and 3 bases, there was a span of 19 bases. The CDR3 covers 16 residues. The chain's CDR3 is CASSSPQETRGYEQYV. The DNA for the CDR3 is TGTGCCAGCAGCTCACCCCAGGAGACTAGGGGCTACGAGCAGTACGTC.

The rearrangement joins TRBV20-1 to TRBJ2-7, with a tentative D call TRBD1 (7 bases). The V end was cut by 3 bases, the J end by 2 bases, with 11 bases between. The CDR3 loop spans 13 amino acids. From germline, CDR1 is DFQATT and CDR2 SNEGSKA (reference sequence). Written as DNA, the CDR3 is TGCAGTGCTAGTGGAGGGACAGCCTACGAGCAGTACGTC. Protein: CSASGGTAYEQYV.

This clone has just a few counts. The V and J genes are TRBV9 and TRBJ1-2, with no clear D. Trimming pared 3 bases from V and 5 bases from J, leaving 11 bases between. The germline V gene encodes CDR1 SGDLS and CDR2 YYNGEE. This CDR3 has 13 amino acids. CDR3 sequence reads: CASSGGKTYGYTF. CDR3 sequence (DNA): TGTGCCAGCAGCGGCGGGAAGACGTATGGCTACACCTTC.

By sample share, this clone is medium-sized (0.01 to 0.1%). J is TRBJ1-2 and V is TRBV20-1, with D perhaps matching TRBD1 (5 bases). Germline CDR1 reads DFQATT; CDR2 reads SNEGSKA (reference sequence). The V end was cut by 3 bases, the J end by 8 bases, with 16 bases between. The CDR3 length is 13 residues. This CDR3 reads CSASLGGAGGYTF. In DNA form, the CDR3 reads TGCAGTGCTAGTCTCGGTGGGGCAGGGGGCTACACCTTC.

This rearrangement joins TRBV27 to TRBJ1-4; D perhaps matches TRBD1 (5 bases). V gave up 8 bases and J gave up 11 bases, with 24 bases separating them. The germline V gene encodes CDR1 MNHEY and CDR2 SMNVEV (reference sequence). This CDR3 comprises 15 residues. CDR3 protein: CASGPSGRTLSKLFF. DNA for the CDR3: TGTGCCAGCGGCCCCTCGGGACGCACTTTATCGAAACTGTTTTTT.

The chain joins TRBV7-9 to TRBJ1-4; D is perhaps TRBD1 (5 bases). The CDR3 sequence is 14 residues long. The ends were cut back, 3 bases at V and 4 bases at J, with 9 bases in the middle. Germline V gives CDR1 SEHNR, CDR2 FQNEAQ (reference sequence). CDR3: CASSFGAFNEKLFF. The CDR3 bases are TGTGCCAGCAGCTTTGGGGCCTTTAATGAAAAACTGTTTTTT.

This clone was recorded only once. The V call is TRBV13, the J call TRBJ2-3; 10 bases agree with TRBD1. Germline trimming cut 1 base from V and 6 bases from J; bases unmatched to any gene: 4. Germline CDR1 and CDR2: PRHDT and FYEKMQ (reference sequence). CDR3 size: 15 residues. DNA of the CDR3: TGTGCCAGCAGCTTAGTGGGACAGGGGACGGATACGCAGTATTTT. Translation: CASSLVGQGTDTQYF.

The rearrangement joins TRBV10-3 to TRBJ1-5; D perhaps matches TRBD1 (5 bases). V was clipped by 10 bases and J by 1 base, with 17 bases between them. Germline loops: CDR1 ENHRY, CDR2 SYGVKD. The CDR3 is 15 residues long. The CDR3 region is CATKGSGLSNQPQHF. The CDR3 DNA reads as TGTGCCACCAAAGGATCAGGGTTGAGCAATCAGCCCCAGCATTTT.

A few counts support this clone. This chain links TRBV10-2 with TRBJ2-5; 8 bases agree with TRBD1. This CDR3 has 13 residues. Germline lookup yields CDR1 WSHSY and CDR2 SAAADI. V dropped 5 bases and J dropped 6; count of bases not matched to a gene: 5. DNA of the CDR3: TGCGCCAGCAGTCAGGGGGCCCAGAAGACCCAGTACTTC. This encodes CASSQGAQKTQYF.